Following are 23 T cell receptor beta chains from one sample sequenced in a study of T cell responses to AZD1222 COVID-19 vaccine. Measured with immunoSEQ multiplex PCR; TCRdb has only the in-frame clones, and not every one. Of more than 120,000 clones in the sample, roughly 92% were seen once. The sequencing here drew on peripheral blood, taken 28 days after the second AZD1222 dose. The receptors come from an adult who received the AZD1222 COVID-19 vaccine.

In this sample, this clone turned up a few times. V is TRBV3-1 (or the pseudogene TRBV3-2) and J is TRBJ1-3; D is unclear. The CDR3 spans 15 residues. In germline, CDR1 is LGHDT, CDR2 YNNKEL (reference sequence). V lost 0 bases and J 2 bases, leaving 8 bases between the germline ends. CDR3 amino acids: CASSQEAAAGNTIYF. The CDR3 DNA reads as TGTGCCAGCAGCCAAGAGGCGGCAGCTGGAAACACCATATATTTT.

CDR3 coding DNA: TGTGCCAGCAGTTACCCCGGGACAGACAATGAGCAGTTCTTC. It encodes CASSYPGTDNEQFF. This chain connects TRBV6-5 to TRBJ2-1; 7 positions match TRBD1. This CDR3 has 14 residues. CDR1 and CDR2 from the germline V gene are MNHEY and SVGAGI. V dropped 2 bases and J dropped 5; count of bases not matched to a gene: 3.

The V and J genes are TRBV5-1 and TRBJ2-1, with 7 bases aligning to TRBD1. The V gene's germline CDR1 is SGHRS and CDR2 YFSETQ. V lost 4 bases, J lost 1 base, and 11 bases stayed unmatched. CDR3 length: 17 amino acids. This CDR3 is CASSPKQGQVSYNEQFF. The CDR3 DNA follows: TGCGCCAGCAGCCCAAAACAAGGACAGGTTTCCTACAATGAGCAGTTCTTC.

The chain recombines TRBV28 with TRBJ2-4; D is undetermined. V shed 8 bases and J shed 5 bases, with 7 bases lying between them. Germline loops: CDR1 MDHEN, CDR2 SYDVKM. The CDR3 spans 11 residues. The CDR3 reads CASQPENIQYF. Here the CDR3 DNA reads TGTGCCAGCCAACCGGAAAACATTCAGTACTTC.

Only one count was recorded for this clone. The chain joins TRBV4-1 to TRBJ2-7; TRBD1 aligns across 9 bases. V was clipped by 1 base and J by 4 bases; unmatched bases: 2. The germline gives CDR1 MGHRA, CDR2 YSYEKL. The CDR3 has 14 amino acids. CDR3: CASSQVQGAYEQYF. The CDR3 DNA sequence: TGCGCCAGCAGCCAAGTACAGGGGGCTTACGAGCAGTACTTC.

The chain carries TRBV5-1 and TRBJ2-1; TRBD2 matches at 8 bases. The CDR3 covers 16 residues. Germline trimming cut 4 bases from V and 3 bases from J; bases unmatched to any gene: 9. Germline V lookup: CDR1 SGHRS, CDR2 YFSETQ. CDR3 DNA sequence: TGCGCCAGCAGCACAAACAGCGGGAGAGGCTACAATGAGCAGTTCTTC. Amino acid sequence: CASSTNSGRGYNEQFF.

The genes are TRBV30 and TRBJ1-5; D perhaps matches TRBD1 (5 bases). Germline V CDR1 and CDR2: GTSNPN, SVGIG (reference sequence). The CDR3 runs to 12 residues. Trimming took 3 bases from V and 10 from J, leaving 13 bases between them. The CDR3 nucleotides are TGTGCCTGGAGCCAGGGTTCTCCCCCCCAGCATTTT. Amino acid sequence: CAWSQGSPPQHF.

This chain uses TRBV30 with TRBJ1-1, with a tentative D call TRBD1 (5 bases). V was cut by 5 bases and J by 4 bases, with 14 bases left in between. From germline, CDR1 is GTSNPN and CDR2 SVGIG (reference sequence). CDR3 length: 13 amino acids. The CDR3 region is CAWCRGEATEAFF. In DNA form, the CDR3 reads TGTGCCTGGTGCCGGGGGGAGGCCACTGAAGCTTTCTTT.

V gene TRBV7-8 combines with J gene TRBJ1-5; no definite D call. Germline V gives CDR1 SGHVS, CDR2 FQNEAQ. The CDR3 covers 18 residues. V lost 5 bases and J lost 0, with 20 bases in between. CDR3 nucleotide sequence: TGTGCCAGCAGCCCCACCCAAGCAGGTTGGGATAGCAATCAGCCCCAGCATTTT. Translated, it gives CASSPTQAGWDSNQPQHF.

J is TRBJ1-2 and V is TRBV19; TRBD1 matches at 8 bases. The germline gives CDR1 LNHDA, CDR2 SQIVND (reference sequence). This CDR3 contains 13 residues. J was trimmed by 8 bases and V by 3 bases; bases with no gene match: 5. The CDR3 bases are TGTGCCAGTAGTATCGACAGGGGCAAAGGCTACACCTTC. Encoded protein: CASSIDRGKGYTF.

The CDR3 sequence is CASSLRTGEKLFF. In nucleotides, the CDR3 is TGTGCCAGCAGCCTGAGGACAGGTGAAAAACTGTTTTTT. V usage is TRBV11-1 and J usage is TRBJ1-4; the match to TRBD1 covers 7 bases. V trimming: 5 bases; J trimming: 7 bases; junction bases outside the gene matches: 4. Germline loops: CDR1 SGHAT, CDR2 FQDESV (reference sequence). The CDR3 is 13 residues long.

The rearrangement uses TRBV6-2 or TRBV6-3 and TRBJ2-1; tentative D call: TRBD1 (5 bases). Trimming cost V 4 bases and J 4 bases, with 11 bases left between them. CDR3 size: 14 residues. Germline-derived CDR1 and CDR2 are MNHEY and SVGEGT. The CDR3 DNA is TGTGCCAGCAGTTCCTCTTACAGGTACAATGAGCAGTTCTTC. Residues: CASSSSYRYNEQFF.

J is TRBJ2-7 and V is TRBV24-1; D gene ambiguous. Between the trimmed V and J ends, which lost 0 bases and 8 bases, there was a span of 10 bases. The germline gives CDR1 KGHDR, CDR2 SFDVKD. The CDR3 is 13 amino acids. Here the CDR3 reads CATSDLPQGKQYF. CDR3 bases: TGTGCCACCAGTGATTTGCCCCAAGGAAAGCAGTACTTC.

The DNA of the CDR3 is TGTGCCAGCAGCTTAGGGACTAGCGGGCTCCACCATAACACCGGGGAGCTGTTTTTT. This codes for CASSLGTSGLHHNTGELFF. V and J are TRBV13 and TRBJ2-2; 10 bases are shared with TRBD2. Germline CDR1 PRHDT, CDR2 FYEKMQ (reference sequence). Germline trimming cut 0 bases from V and 2 bases from J; bases unmatched to any gene: 9. The CDR3 covers 19 residues.

This clone was seen more than once but under ten times. This chain links TRBV5-1 with TRBJ1-4, with a weak D call TRBD1 (6 bases). This CDR3 is 16 amino acids long. Trimming stripped 4 bases from V and 6 bases from J, with 19 bases between. Germline V CDR1 and CDR2: SGHRS, YFSETQ. CDR3 region: CASSLQPTGLDEKLFF. The CDR3 nucleotides read TGCGCCAGCAGCCTACAACCGACAGGACTAGATGAAAAACTGTTTTTT.

The rearrangement uses TRBV6-5 and TRBJ1-6; TRBD1 aligns across 8 bases. Germline V gives CDR1 MNHEY, CDR2 SVGAGI. The trim removed 4 bases at V and 10 bases at J, leaving 12 bases unmatched. The CDR3 has 16 residues. The CDR3 DNA is TGTGCCAGCAGTTCGACAGGGGAGAGTCGGAAATCACCCCTCCACTTT. It is translated as CASSSTGESRKSPLHF.

The rearrangement joins TRBV5-6 to TRBJ2-5; perhaps TRBD1 as D (6 bases). CDR1 and CDR2 (germline): SGHDT, YYEEEE. Trimming shortened V by 0 bases and J by 2 bases, and 11 bases separated the two germline ends. The CDR3 sequence is 15 residues long. The CDR3: CASSLGAGVQETQYF. CDR3 in DNA: TGTGCCAGCAGCTTGGGGGCAGGGGTTCAAGAGACCCAGTACTTC.

This clone was observed many times. The gene calls are TRBV6-4 and TRBJ2-6; D unresolved. Per germline, CDR1 MRHNA and CDR2 SNTAGT. With 2 bases removed from V and 0 bases from J, the gap between germline ends came to 2 bases. The CDR3 extends over 14 amino acids. This chain's CDR3 is CASSDNSGANVLTF. The CDR3 DNA sequence: TGTGCCAGCAGTGACAACTCTGGGGCCAACGTCCTGACTTTC.

This clone was observed once. This rearrangement joins TRBV4-1 to TRBJ2-2, with a possible D match to TRBD1 (6 bases). CDR3 length: 16 amino acids. Per the germline V gene, CDR1 is MGHRA and CDR2 is YSYEKL. V dropped 3 bases and J dropped 2 bases, with 13 bases sitting between them. The CDR3 nucleotides read TGCGCCAGCAGCCAGCAGGGGTCCGCTAACACCGGGGAGCTGTTTTTT. The encoded protein is CASSQQGSANTGELFF.

The chain carries TRBV6-4 and TRBJ2-1, with TRBD2 identical over 8 bases. This CDR3 region has 17 residues. Germline V gene data show CDR1 as MRHNA and CDR2 as SNTAGT. V dropped 3 bases and J dropped 10; count of bases not matched to a gene: 17. CDR3 nucleotide sequence: TGTGCCAGCAGTGAACTAGCGGATTATCGCCGGGGGGGCGAGCAGTTCTTC. It translates to CASSELADYRRGGEQFF.

The chain couples TRBV15 to TRBJ1-4; D may be TRBD1 (6 bases). Germline CDR1 reads LNHNV; CDR2 reads YYDKDF (reference sequence). The CDR3 contains 16 residues. Between the trimmed V and J ends, which lost 0 bases and 4 bases, there was a span of 12 bases. The CDR3 loop reads CATSREAGQNNEKLFF. The DNA for the CDR3 is TGTGCCACCAGCAGAGAGGCTGGACAGAATAATGAAAAACTGTTTTTT.

The gene calls are TRBV25-1 and TRBJ1-2, with 7 bases fitting TRBD1. The CDR3 is 13 residues long. Germline V gene lookup returns CDR1 MGHDK and CDR2 SYGVNS. J was trimmed by 6 bases and V by 1 base; bases with no gene match: 2. The CDR3, as DNA: TGTGCCAGCAGTGAATTTGACAGGGATGGCTACACCTTC. Encoded protein: CASSEFDRDGYTF.

Regarding this clone: Mismatch with germline at one junction end may stem from a read error. The chain is built from TRBV27 and TRBJ2-2, with TRBD2 matching 13 bases. The CDR3 is 17 residues long. CDR1 is MNHEY and CDR2 is SMNVEV in the germline V gene (reference sequence). The CDR3: CASKGLAGASKTGELFF. The CDR3 bases are TGTGCCAGCAAAGGACTAGCGGGGGCCTCGAAAACCGGGGAGCTGTTTTTT.